The TCR beta chain under discussion was sequenced for a study of beta chain features in type 1 diabetes. Reverse transcribing all isolated RNA meant expressed TCRB transcripts were sequenced. The table came from immunoSEQ multiplex PCR; TCRdb's copy has only in-frame clones and leaves some out. The table records about 220,000 clones, around 9.9% of them present only once. V lost 9 bases, J lost 3 bases, and 14 bases lay in between. The CDR3 is 13 residues long. Germline CDR1 SNHLY, CDR2 FYNNEI. The specimen was central memory CD4+ T cells from blood. The TCR originated in a young man in good health. The chain has TRBV2 and TRBJ1-1; perhaps TRBD1 as D (5 bases). CDR3 in DNA: TGTGCCAGTCTGAGGGGTCCGGACACTGAAGCTTTCTTT. Translated, it gives CASLRGPDTEAFF.